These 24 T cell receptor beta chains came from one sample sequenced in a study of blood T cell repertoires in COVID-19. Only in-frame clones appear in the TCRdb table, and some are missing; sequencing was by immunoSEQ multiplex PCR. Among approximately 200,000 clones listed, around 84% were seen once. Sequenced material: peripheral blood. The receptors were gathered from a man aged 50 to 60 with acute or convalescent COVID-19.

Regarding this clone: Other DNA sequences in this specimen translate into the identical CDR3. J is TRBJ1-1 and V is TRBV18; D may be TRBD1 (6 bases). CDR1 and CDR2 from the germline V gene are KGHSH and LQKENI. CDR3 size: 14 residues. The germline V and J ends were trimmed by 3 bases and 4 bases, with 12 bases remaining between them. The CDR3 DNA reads TGTGCCAGCTCACCTGGGAGGGGGGGCACTGAAGCTTTCTTT. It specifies CASSPGRGGTEAFF.

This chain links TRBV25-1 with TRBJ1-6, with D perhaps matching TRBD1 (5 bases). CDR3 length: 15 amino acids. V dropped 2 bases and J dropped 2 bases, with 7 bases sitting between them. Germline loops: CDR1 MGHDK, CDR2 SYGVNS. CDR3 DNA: TGTGCCAGCAGTGAACGGGGGGCCTATAATTCACCCCTCCACTTT. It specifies CASSERGAYNSPLHF.

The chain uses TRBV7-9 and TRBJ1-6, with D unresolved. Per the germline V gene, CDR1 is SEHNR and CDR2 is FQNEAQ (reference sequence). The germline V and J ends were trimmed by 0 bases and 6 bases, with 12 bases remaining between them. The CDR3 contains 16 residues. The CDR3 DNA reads TGTGCCAGCAGCTTAGCCGGGAATGCCCTTAATTCACCCCTCCACTTT. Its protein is CASSLAGNALNSPLHF.

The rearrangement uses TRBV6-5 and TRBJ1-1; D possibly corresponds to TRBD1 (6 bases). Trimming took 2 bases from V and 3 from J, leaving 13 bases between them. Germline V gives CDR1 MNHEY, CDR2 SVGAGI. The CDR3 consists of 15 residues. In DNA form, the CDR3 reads TGTGCCAGCAGTTACCGTTGGACAGCCTACACTGAAGCTTTCTTT. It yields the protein CASSYRWTAYTEAFF.

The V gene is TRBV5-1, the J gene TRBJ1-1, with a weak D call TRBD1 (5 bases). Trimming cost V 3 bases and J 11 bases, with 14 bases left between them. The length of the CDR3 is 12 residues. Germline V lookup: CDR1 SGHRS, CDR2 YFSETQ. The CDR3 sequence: CASSWGTREAFF. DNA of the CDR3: TGCGCCAGCAGCTGGGGGACCCGGGAGGCTTTCTTT. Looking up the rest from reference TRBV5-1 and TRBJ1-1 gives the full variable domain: KAGVTQTPRYLIKTRGQQVTLSCSPISGHRSVSWYQQTPGQGLQFLFEYFSETQRNKGNFPGRFSGRQFSNSRSEMNVSTLELGDSALYLCASSWGTREAFFGQGTRLTVV.

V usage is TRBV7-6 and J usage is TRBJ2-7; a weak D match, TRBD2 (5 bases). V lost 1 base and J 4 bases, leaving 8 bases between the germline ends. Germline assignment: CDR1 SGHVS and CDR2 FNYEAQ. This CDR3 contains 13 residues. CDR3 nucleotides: TGTGCCAGCAGCTTAGGACGGGATTACGAGCAGTACTTC. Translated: CASSLGRDYEQYF.

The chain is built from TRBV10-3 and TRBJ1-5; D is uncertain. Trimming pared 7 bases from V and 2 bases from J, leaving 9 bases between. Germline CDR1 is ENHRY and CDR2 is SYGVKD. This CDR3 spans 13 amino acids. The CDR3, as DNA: TGTGCCATCAAGGGAGATGGCAATCAGCCCCAGCATTTT. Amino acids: CAIKGDGNQPQHF.

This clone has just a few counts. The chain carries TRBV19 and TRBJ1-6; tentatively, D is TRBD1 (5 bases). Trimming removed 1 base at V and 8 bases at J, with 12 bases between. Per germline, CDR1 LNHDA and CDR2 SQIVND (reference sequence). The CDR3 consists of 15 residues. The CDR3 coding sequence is TGTGCCAGTAGTATAGGGGGGGTCTCGGATTCACCCCTCCACTTT. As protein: CASSIGGVSDSPLHF.

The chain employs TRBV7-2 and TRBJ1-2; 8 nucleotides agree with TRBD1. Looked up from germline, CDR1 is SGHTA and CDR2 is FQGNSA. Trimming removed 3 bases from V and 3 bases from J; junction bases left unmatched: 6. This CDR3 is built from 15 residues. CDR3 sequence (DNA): TGTGCCAGCAGCTTTTTCAGGGGGCGCGACTATGGCTACACCTTC. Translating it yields CASSFFRGRDYGYTF.

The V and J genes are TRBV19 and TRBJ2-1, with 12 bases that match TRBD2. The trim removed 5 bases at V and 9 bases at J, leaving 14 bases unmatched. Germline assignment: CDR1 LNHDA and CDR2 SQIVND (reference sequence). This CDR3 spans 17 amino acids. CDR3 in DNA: TGTGCCAGTAGTCGCCTCCTAGCGGGGGGGCCATCACGTGAGCAGTTCTTC. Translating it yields CASSRLLAGGPSREQFF. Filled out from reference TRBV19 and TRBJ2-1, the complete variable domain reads DGGITQSPKYLFRKEGQNVTLSCEQNLNHDAMYWYRQDPGQGLRLIYYSQIVNDFQKGDIAEGYSVSREKKESFPLTVTSAQKNPTAFYLCASSRLLAGGPSREQFFGPGTRLTVL.

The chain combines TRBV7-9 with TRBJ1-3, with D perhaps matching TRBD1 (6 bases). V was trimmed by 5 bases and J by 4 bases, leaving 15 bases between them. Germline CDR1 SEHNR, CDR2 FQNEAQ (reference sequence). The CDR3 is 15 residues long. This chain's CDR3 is CASSPERGKGNTIYF. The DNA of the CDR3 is TGTGCCAGCAGCCCGGAGAGGGGGAAAGGAAACACCATATATTTT.

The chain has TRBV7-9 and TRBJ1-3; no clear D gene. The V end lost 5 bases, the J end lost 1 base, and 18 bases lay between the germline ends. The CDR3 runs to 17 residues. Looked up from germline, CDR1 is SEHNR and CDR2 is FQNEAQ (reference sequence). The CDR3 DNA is TGTGCCAGCAGCCCCCCGGTCCTCACCAAATCTGGAAACACCATATATTTT. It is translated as CASSPPVLTKSGNTIYF.

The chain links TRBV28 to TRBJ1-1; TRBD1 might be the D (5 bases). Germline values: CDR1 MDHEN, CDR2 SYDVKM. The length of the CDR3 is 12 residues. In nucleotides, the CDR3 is TGTGCTATTTGGGGACTCAACACTGAAGCTTTCTTT. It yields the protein CAIWGLNTEAFF.

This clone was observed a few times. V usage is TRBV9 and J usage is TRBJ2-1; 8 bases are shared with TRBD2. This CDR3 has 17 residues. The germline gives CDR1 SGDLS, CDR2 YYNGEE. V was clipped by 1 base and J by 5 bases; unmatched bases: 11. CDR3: CASSVPSGGGPNNEQFF. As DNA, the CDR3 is TGTGCCAGCAGCGTACCCTCCGGCGGGGGGCCTAACAATGAGCAGTTCTTC.

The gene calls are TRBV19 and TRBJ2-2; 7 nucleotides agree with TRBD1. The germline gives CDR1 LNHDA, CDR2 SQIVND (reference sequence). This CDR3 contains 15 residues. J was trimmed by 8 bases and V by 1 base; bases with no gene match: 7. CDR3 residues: CASSIGERGRGELFF. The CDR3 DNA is TGTGCCAGTAGTATAGGGGAGAGGGGGCGAGGGGAGCTGTTTTTT.

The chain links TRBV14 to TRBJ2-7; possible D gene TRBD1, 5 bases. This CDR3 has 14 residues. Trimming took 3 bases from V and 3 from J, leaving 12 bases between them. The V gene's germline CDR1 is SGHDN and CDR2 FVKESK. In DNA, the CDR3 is TGTGCCAGCAGCCAGGTAACAGGTAACTACGAGCAGTACTTC. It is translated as CASSQVTGNYEQYF.

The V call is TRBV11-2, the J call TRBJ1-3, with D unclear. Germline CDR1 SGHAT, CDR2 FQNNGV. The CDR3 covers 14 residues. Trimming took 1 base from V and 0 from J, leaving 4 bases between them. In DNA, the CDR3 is TGTGCCAGCAGCTTAGCATTCTCTGGAAACACCATATATTTT. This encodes CASSLAFSGNTIYF. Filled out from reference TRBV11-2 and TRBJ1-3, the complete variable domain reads EAGVAQSPRYKIIEKRQSVAFWCNPISGHATLYWYQQILGQGPKLLIQFQNNGVVDDSQLPKDRFSAERLKGVDSTLKIQPAKLEDSAVYLCASSLAFSGNTIYFGEGSWLTVV.

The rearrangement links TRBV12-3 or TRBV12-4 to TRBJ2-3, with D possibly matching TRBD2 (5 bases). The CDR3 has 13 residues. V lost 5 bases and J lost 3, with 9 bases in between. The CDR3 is CASSAPGTDTQYF. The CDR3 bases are TGTGCCAGCAGTGCCCCGGGGACAGATACGCAGTATTTT.

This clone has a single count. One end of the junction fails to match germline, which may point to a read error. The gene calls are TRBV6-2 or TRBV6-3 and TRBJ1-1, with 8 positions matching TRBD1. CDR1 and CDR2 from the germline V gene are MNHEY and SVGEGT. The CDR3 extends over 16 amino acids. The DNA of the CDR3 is TGTGCCAGCAGCCCTAATCGGAACAGGGGGAACGCTGAAGCTTTCTTT. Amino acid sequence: CASSPNRNRGNAEAFF.

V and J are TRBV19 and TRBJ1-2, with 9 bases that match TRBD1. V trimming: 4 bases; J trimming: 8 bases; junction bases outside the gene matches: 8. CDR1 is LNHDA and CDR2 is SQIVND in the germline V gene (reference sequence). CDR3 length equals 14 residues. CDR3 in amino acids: CASSRGTGTLGYTF. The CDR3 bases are TGTGCCAGTAGTAGGGGGACAGGGACTTTGGGCTACACCTTC.

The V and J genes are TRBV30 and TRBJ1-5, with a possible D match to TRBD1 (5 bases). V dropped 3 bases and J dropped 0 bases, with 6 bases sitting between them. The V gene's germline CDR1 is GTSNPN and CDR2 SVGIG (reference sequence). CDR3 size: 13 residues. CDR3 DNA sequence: TGTGCCTGGAGAGGGGATAGCAATCAGCCCCAGCATTTT. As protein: CAWRGDSNQPQHF. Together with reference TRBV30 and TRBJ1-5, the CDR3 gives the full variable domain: SQTIHQWPATLVQPVGSPLSLECTVEGTSNPNLYWYRQAAGRGLQLLFYSVGIGQISSEVPQNLSASRPQDRQFILSSKKLLLSDSGFYLCAWRGDSNQPQHFGDGTRLSIL.

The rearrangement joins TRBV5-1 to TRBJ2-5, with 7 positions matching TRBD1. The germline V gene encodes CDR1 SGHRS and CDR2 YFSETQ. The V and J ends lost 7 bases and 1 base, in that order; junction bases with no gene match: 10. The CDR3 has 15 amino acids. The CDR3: CASFADRVRQETQYF. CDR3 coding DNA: TGCGCCAGCTTCGCCGACAGGGTTCGCCAAGAGACCCAGTACTTC. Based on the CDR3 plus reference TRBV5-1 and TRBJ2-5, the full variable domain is KAGVTQTPRYLIKTRGQQVTLSCSPISGHRSVSWYQQTPGQGLQFLFEYFSETQRNKGNFPGRFSGRQFSNSRSEMNVSTLELGDSALYLCASFADRVRQETQYFGPGTRLLVL.

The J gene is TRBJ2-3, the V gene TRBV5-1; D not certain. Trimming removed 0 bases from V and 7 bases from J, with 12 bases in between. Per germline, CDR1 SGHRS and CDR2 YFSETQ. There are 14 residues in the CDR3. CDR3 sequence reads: CASSLGAVRNTQYF. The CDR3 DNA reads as TGCGCCAGCAGCTTGGGCGCGGTTAGAAATACGCAGTATTTT.

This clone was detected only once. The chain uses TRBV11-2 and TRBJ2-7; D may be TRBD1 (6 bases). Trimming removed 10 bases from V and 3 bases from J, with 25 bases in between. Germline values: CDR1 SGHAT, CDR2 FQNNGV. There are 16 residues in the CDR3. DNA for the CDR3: TGTGCCACCGACGACAGGTCCTATACCAGGAACTACGAGCAGTACTTC. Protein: CATDDRSYTRNYEQYF. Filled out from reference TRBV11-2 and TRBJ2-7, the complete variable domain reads EAGVAQSPRYKIIEKRQSVAFWCNPISGHATLYWYQQILGQGPKLLIQFQNNGVVDDSQLPKDRFSAERLKGVDSTLKIQPAKLEDSAVYLCATDDRSYTRNYEQYFGPGTRLTVT.